The 21 T cell receptor beta chains in this list originate from one sample, sequenced in a study of cytomegalovirus exposure and HLA in healthy donors. Generated by immunoSEQ multiplex PCR, the TCRdb table keeps only in-frame clones and is missing some. This table has some 340,000 clones, around 90% appearing once. Sequenced: PBMCs. Receptor source: a woman in her 30s in good health and CMV-seropositive.

The V gene is TRBV27, the J gene TRBJ1-2, with D possibly being TRBD1 (5 bases). The V gene's germline CDR1 is MNHEY and CDR2 SMNVEV (reference sequence). This CDR3 has 15 amino acids. V lost 8 bases to trimming and J lost 5 bases, with 21 bases between them. CDR3 DNA sequence: TGTGCCAGCCGAACTAAGGAGGGGCGGACTTATGGCTACACCTTC. It codes for CASRTKEGRTYGYTF.

This sequence joins TRBV5-1 and TRBJ2-5; possibly TRBD1 or TRBD2 for D (6 bases each). V was trimmed by 2 bases and J by 1 base, leaving 15 bases between them. The V gene's germline CDR1 is SGHRS and CDR2 YFSETQ. This CDR3 has 16 residues. The CDR3: CASSLGPGGGQETQYF. The CDR3 bases are TGCGCCAGCAGCTTAGGGCCAGGAGGGGGCCAAGAGACCCAGTACTTC.

This sequence joins TRBV5-1 and TRBJ2-1; D gene ambiguous. Germline CDR1 is SGHRS and CDR2 is YFSETQ. V lost 4 bases to trimming and J lost 5 bases, with 4 bases between them. The CDR3 sequence is 11 residues long. The DNA of the CDR3 is TGCGCCAGCAGCCCCAACAATGAGCAGTTCTTC. As protein: CASSPNNEQFF.

The chain has TRBV6-1 and TRBJ2-1; 10 positions match TRBD2. The CDR3 sequence is 16 residues long. Per the germline V gene, CDR1 is MNHNS and CDR2 is SASEGT. The junction had 8 bases not matched to a gene; V was cut back by 4 bases and J by 5 bases. The CDR3 region has the DNA TGTGCCAGCAGTGTTCAACTAGCGGGGACCAACAATGAGCAGTTCTTC. This sequence encodes CASSVQLAGTNNEQFF.

Here the CDR3 DNA reads TGTGCCAGCAGCCCTGGTGACCTTTTGGGGGGAGGCAATCAGCCCCAGCATTTT. It specifies CASSPGDLLGGGNQPQHF. The V gene is TRBV27, the J gene TRBJ1-5; tentative D call: TRBD1 (5 bases). V lost 6 bases, J lost 2 bases, and 23 bases lay in between. Germline-derived CDR1 and CDR2 are MNHEY and SMNVEV (reference sequence). The length of the CDR3 is 18 residues.

CDR3 loop: CSVRSGSFLNEQFF. The CDR3 nucleotides are TGCAGCGTACGTAGCGGGAGTTTTCTCAATGAGCAGTTCTTC. The rearrangement links TRBV29-1 to TRBJ2-1, with 9 bases matching TRBD2. The J segment lost 6 bases and the V segment lost 6 bases, leaving 9 bases of the junction unmatched. This CDR3 region has 14 residues. Germline assignment: CDR1 SQVTM and CDR2 ANQGSEA.

J is TRBJ2-1 and V is TRBV7-3, with 11 bases identical to TRBD2. CDR1 is SGHTA, CDR2 FQGTGA, per germline. The CDR3 spans 16 residues. V trimming: 3 bases; J trimming: 4 bases; junction bases outside the gene matches: 5. CDR3 nucleotides: TGTGCCAGCAGCTTTATGGGACTAGCGGATTACAATGAGCAGTTCTTC. It codes for CASSFMGLADYNEQFF.

V and J are TRBV7-2 and TRBJ1-2, with TRBD1 matching over 8 bases. CDR1 and CDR2 (germline): SGHTA, FQGNSA. The CDR3 extends over 12 amino acids. Trimming took 5 bases from V and 9 from J; bases not matched to a gene: 5. CDR3 sequence: CASSRRQGSYTF. DNA for the CDR3: TGTGCCAGCAGCAGAAGACAGGGGAGCTACACCTTC.

This chain joins TRBV27 and TRBJ2-2, with D hard to call. The V gene lost 3 bases and the J gene lost 4 bases, with 9 bases spanning the gap. Germline loops: CDR1 MNHEY, CDR2 SMNVEV (reference sequence). The CDR3 length is 14 residues. The CDR3 protein is CASSFRVPTGELFF. CDR3 nucleotides: TGTGCCAGCAGTTTTAGGGTCCCCACCGGGGAGCTGTTTTTT.

This chain joins TRBV6-5 and TRBJ1-1; no definite D call. This CDR3 spans 13 amino acids. Germline V CDR1 and CDR2: MNHEY, SVGAGI. V was pared by 9 bases and J by 2 bases, with 13 bases between. In DNA form, the CDR3 reads TGTGCCAGTCTGACGGACTCAAACACTGAAGCTTTCTTT. Translating it yields CASLTDSNTEAFF.

This chain joins TRBV2 and TRBJ2-7; D may be TRBD2 (6 bases). In germline, CDR1 is SNHLY, CDR2 FYNNEI. V was trimmed by 8 bases and J by 0 bases, leaving 17 bases between them. This CDR3 region has 15 residues. CDR3 amino acids: CASGEVGGLSYEQYF. The CDR3 bases are TGTGCCAGCGGGGAGGTGGGCGGTCTCTCCTACGAGCAGTACTTC.

V gene TRBV2 combines with J gene TRBJ2-7, with 15 nucleotides matching TRBD2. CDR3 size: 15 residues. J was trimmed by 4 bases and V by 6 bases; bases with no gene match: 4. CDR1 is SNHLY, CDR2 FYNNEI, per germline. The CDR3 DNA sequence: TGTGCCAGCAGAAGCGGACTAGCGGGAGGGTACGAGCAGTACTTC. Its protein is CASRSGLAGGYEQYF.

This chain joins TRBV6-6 and TRBJ1-2, with TRBD1 matching 9 bases. Trimming at V came to 7 bases and at J to 0 bases, leaving 6 bases not matched to a gene. Germline values: CDR1 MNHNY, CDR2 SVGAGI (reference sequence). The CDR3 has 15 amino acids. CDR3 region: CASTIGTGTNYGYTF. In DNA form, the CDR3 reads TGTGCCAGCACAATCGGGACAGGGACTAACTATGGCTACACCTTC.

The chain employs TRBV20-1 and TRBJ1-2; D is possibly TRBD1 (6 bases). The CDR3 runs to 10 residues. Germline CDR1 is DFQATT and CDR2 is SNEGSKA (reference sequence). V was trimmed by 4 bases and J by 8 bases, leaving 8 bases between them. The CDR3 nucleotides read TGCAGTGCTATGGACAGCGGCTACACCTTC. This sequence encodes CSAMDSGYTF.

This clone has a single count. The rearrangement links TRBV13 to TRBJ2-2; a possible D gene is TRBD2 (6 bases). The CDR3 spans 21 residues. Deletions cut 5 bases from V and 3 bases from J, with 31 bases between. Germline loops: CDR1 PRHDT, CDR2 FYEKMQ (reference sequence). The CDR3: CASSQRIGSNPLPGDTGELFF. The CDR3 DNA reads TGTGCCAGCAGCCAGCGTATAGGTAGTAACCCCCTTCCGGGGGACACCGGGGAGCTGTTTTTT.

This clone was seen once. The genes are TRBV15 and TRBJ1-1, with 8 bases lining up with TRBD1. Trimming took 3 bases from V and 1 from J; bases not matched to a gene: 10. This CDR3 is 17 amino acids long. The germline gives CDR1 LNHNV, CDR2 YYDKDF (reference sequence). The DNA of the CDR3 is TGTGCCACCAGCAGGGACAGGGTAGGGCCTCCGAACACTGAAGCTTTCTTT. As protein: CATSRDRVGPPNTEAFF.

The rearrangement links TRBV27 to TRBJ1-5; D is ambiguous. V dropped 3 bases and J dropped 2 bases, with 14 bases sitting between them. The CDR3 has 16 amino acids. Germline V CDR1 and CDR2: MNHEY, SMNVEV (reference sequence). The CDR3 DNA follows: TGTGCCAGCAGTTTTCCCCAGTGGTCGGGCAATCAGCCCCAGCATTTT. Protein: CASSFPQWSGNQPQHF.

The chain uses TRBV19 and TRBJ2-1; D is unclear. This CDR3 has 14 amino acids. Germline V gene sequence: CDR1 LNHDA, CDR2 SQIVND (reference sequence). V lost 5 bases to trimming and J lost 5 bases, with 13 bases between them. This CDR3 is CASSPTGKHNEQFF. As DNA, the CDR3 is TGTGCCAGTAGTCCAACGGGCAAACACAATGAGCAGTTCTTC.

The chain couples TRBV27 to TRBJ2-1, with 9 bases lining up with TRBD1. The CDR3 totals 14 residues. CDR1 is MNHEY, CDR2 SMNVEV, per germline (reference sequence). The V gene end was trimmed by 7 bases and the J gene end by 5 bases; junction bases not matched to a gene: 6. CDR3 sequence: CASKTGQGNNEQFF. In DNA form, the CDR3 reads TGTGCCAGCAAAACGGGACAGGGAAACAATGAGCAGTTCTTC.

The V call is TRBV28, the J call TRBJ2-7, with a possible D match to TRBD1 (6 bases). Germline CDR1 and CDR2: MDHEN and SYDVKM. V dropped 6 bases and J dropped 5 bases, with 17 bases sitting between them. The CDR3 is 14 amino acids. The chain's CDR3 is CASRPNRARHEQYF. In nucleotides, the CDR3 is TGTGCCAGCAGACCAAACAGGGCCCGTCACGAGCAGTACTTC.

V usage is TRBV27 and J usage is TRBJ2-3, with D possibly being TRBD1 (5 bases). The CDR3 totals 14 residues. Germline V lookup: CDR1 MNHEY, CDR2 SMNVEV (reference sequence). V lost 3 bases, J lost 5 bases, and 12 bases lay in between. In DNA form, the CDR3 reads TGTGCCAGCAGTTTCCGCCAGGGCAAAGATACGCAGTATTTT. It yields the protein CASSFRQGKDTQYF.